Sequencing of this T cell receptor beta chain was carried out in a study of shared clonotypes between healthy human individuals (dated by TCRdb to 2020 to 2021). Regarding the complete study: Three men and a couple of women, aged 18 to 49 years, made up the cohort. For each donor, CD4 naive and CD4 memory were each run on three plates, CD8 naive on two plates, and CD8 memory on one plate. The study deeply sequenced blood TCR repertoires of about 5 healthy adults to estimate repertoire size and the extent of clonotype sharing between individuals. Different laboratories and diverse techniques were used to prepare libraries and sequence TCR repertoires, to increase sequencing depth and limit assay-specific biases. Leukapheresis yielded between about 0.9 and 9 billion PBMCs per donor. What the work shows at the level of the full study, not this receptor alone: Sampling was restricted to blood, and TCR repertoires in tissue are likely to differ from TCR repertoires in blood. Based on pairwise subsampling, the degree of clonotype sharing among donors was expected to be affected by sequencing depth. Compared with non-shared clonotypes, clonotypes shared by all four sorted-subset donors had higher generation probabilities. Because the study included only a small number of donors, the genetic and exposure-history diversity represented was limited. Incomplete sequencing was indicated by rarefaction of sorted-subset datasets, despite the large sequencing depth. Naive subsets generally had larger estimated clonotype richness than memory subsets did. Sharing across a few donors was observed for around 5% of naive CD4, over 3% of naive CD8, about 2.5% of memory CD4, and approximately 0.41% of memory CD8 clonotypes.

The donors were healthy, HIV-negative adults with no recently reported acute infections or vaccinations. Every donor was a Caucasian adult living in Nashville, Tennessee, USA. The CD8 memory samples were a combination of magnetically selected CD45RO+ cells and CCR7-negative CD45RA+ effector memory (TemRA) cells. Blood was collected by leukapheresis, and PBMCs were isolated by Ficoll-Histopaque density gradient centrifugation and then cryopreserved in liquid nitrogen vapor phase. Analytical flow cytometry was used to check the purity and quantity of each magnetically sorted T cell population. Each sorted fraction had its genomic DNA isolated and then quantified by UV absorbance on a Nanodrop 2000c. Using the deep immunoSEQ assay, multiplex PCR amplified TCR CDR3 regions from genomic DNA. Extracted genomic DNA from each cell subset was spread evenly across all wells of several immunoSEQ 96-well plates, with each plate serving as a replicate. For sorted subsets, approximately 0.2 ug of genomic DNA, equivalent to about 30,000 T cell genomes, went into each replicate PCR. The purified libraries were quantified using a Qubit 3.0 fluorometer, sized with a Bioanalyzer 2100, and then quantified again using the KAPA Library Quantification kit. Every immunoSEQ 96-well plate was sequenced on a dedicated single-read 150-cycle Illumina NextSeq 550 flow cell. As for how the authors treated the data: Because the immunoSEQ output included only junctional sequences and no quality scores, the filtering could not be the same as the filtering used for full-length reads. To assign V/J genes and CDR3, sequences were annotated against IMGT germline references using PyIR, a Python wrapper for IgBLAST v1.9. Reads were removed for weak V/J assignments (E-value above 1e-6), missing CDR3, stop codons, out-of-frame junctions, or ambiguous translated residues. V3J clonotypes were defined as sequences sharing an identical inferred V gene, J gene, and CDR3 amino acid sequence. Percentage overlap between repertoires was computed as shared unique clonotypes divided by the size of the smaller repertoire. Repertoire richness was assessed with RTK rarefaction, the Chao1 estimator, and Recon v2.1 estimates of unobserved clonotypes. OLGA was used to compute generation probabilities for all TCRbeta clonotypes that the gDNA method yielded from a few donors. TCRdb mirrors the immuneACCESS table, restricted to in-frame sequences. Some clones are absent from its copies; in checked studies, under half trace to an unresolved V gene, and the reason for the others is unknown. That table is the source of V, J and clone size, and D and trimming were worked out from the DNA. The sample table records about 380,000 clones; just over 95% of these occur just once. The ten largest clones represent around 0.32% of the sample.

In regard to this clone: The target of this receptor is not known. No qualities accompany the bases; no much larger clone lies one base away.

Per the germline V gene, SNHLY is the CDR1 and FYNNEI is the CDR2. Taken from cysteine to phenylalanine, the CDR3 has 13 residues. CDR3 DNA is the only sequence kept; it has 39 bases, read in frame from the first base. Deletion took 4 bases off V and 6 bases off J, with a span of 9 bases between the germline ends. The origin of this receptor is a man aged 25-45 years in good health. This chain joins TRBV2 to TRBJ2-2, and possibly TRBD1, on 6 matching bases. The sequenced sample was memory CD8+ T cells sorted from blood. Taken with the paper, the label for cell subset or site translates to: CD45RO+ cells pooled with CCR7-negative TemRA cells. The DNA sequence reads TGTGCCAGCAGTGCAGGGGTTGCCGGGGAGCTGTTTTTT. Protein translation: CASSAGVAGELFF.